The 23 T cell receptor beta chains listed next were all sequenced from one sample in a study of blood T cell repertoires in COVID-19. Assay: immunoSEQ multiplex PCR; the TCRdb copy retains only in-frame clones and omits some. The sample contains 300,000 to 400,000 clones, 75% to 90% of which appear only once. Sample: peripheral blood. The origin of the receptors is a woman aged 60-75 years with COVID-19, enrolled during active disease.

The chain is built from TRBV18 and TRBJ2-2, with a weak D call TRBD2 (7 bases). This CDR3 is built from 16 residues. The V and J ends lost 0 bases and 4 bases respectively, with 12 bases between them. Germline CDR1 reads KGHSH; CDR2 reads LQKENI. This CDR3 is CASSPPGGLSTGELFF. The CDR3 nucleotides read TGTGCCAGCTCACCACCCGGGGGGCTGAGCACCGGGGAGCTGTTTTTT.

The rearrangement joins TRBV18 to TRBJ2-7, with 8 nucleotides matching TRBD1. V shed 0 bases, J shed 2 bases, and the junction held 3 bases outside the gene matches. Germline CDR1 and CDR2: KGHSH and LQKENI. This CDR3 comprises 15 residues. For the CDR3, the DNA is TGTGCCAGCTCACCACCGAGGACAGGGCCCTACGAGCAGTACTTC. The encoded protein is CASSPPRTGPYEQYF.

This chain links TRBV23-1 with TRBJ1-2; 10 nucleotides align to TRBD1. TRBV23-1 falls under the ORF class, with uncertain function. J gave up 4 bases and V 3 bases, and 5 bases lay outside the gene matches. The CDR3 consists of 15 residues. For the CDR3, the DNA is TGCGCCAGCAGTCATCAGACAGGGGGCGGCTATGGCTACACCTTC. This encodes CASSHQTGGGYGYTF.

The CDR3 DNA sequence: TGTGCCAGCAGTTCACCGACCAGCGCGGGGGTCCCCTACGAGCAGTACTTC. It is translated as CASSSPTSAGVPYEQYF. The rearrangement links TRBV28 to TRBJ2-7; 7 positions match TRBD2. The CDR3 totals 17 residues. Unmatched junction bases numbered 14, after V lost 4 bases and J lost 2 bases. Germline values: CDR1 MDHEN, CDR2 SYDVKM.

The CDR3 nucleotides are TGTGCCAGCAGTGAAGGGCAGTACACATACAATCAGCCCCAGCATTTT. It specifies CASSEGQYTYNQPQHF. This sequence joins TRBV6-1 and TRBJ1-5; unclear D gene. Trimming took off 1 base at V and 3 bases at J, with 13 bases between the two ends. CDR3 length: 16 amino acids. Per germline, CDR1 MNHNS and CDR2 SASEGT.

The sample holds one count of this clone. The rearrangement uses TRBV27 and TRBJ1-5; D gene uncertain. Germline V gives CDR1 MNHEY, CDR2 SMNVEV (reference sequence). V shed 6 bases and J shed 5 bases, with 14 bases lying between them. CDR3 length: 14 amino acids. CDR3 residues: CASRGKSRDQPQHF. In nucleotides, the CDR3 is TGTGCCAGCAGGGGGAAATCGAGGGATCAGCCCCAGCATTTT.

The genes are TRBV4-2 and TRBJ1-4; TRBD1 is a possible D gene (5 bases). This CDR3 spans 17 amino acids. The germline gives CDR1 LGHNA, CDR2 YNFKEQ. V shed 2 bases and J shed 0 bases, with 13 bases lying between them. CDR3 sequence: CASSQQLRGATNEKLFF. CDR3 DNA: TGTGCCAGCAGCCAACAGTTGCGGGGCGCAACTAATGAAAAACTGTTTTTT.

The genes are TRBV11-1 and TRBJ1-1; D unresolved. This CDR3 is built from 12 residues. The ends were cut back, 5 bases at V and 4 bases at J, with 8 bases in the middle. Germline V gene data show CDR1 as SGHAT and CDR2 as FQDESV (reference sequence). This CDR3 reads CASSPQFTEAFF. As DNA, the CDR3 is TGTGCCAGCAGCCCCCAGTTCACTGAAGCTTTCTTT.

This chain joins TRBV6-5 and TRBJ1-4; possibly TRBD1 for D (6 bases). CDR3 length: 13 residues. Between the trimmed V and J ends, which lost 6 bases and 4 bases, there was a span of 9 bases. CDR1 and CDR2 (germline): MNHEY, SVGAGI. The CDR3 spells CASRGAYNEKLFF. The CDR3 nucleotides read TGTGCCAGCAGGGGGGCTTATAATGAAAAACTGTTTTTT.

The CDR3 bases are TGTGCCAGCAGCCCGGACTACACTGAAGCTTTCTTT. This sequence encodes CASSPDYTEAFF. The chain employs TRBV11-2 and TRBJ1-1; D is ambiguous. Germline V gene lookup returns CDR1 SGHAT and CDR2 FQNNGV. V was cut by 5 bases and J by 3 bases, with 7 bases left in between. The CDR3 totals 12 residues.

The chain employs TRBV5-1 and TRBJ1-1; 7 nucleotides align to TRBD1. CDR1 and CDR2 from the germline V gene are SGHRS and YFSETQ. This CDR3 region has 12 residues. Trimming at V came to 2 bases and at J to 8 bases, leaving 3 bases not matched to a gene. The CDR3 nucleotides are TGCGCCAGCAGCTTAAGGGGGCAGGAAGCTTTCTTT. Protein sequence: CASSLRGQEAFF.

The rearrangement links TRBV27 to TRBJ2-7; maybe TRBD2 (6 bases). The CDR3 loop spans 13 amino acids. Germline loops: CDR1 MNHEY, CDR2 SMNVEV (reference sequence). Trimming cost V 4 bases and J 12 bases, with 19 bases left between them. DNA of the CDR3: TGTGCCAGCAGTTCAGGTAGGGAGGCGGAAAGGTACTTC. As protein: CASSSGREAERYF.

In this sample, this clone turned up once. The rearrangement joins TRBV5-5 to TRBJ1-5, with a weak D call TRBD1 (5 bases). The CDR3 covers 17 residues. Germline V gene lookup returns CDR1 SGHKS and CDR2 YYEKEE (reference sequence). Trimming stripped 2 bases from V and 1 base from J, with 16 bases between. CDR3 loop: CASSFQGSQSSNQPQHF. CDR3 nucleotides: TGTGCCAGCAGCTTCCAGGGTTCCCAAAGCAGCAATCAGCCCCAGCATTTT.

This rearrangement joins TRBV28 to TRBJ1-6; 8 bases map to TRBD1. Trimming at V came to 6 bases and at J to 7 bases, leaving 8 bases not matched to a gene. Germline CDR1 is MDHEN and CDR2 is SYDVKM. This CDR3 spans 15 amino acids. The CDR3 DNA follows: TGTGCCAGCAGCCGCAGGACAGGGCAGAATTCACCCCTCCACTTT. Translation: CASSRRTGQNSPLHF. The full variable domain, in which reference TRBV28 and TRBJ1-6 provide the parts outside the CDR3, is DVKVTQSSRYLVKRTGEKVFLECVQDMDHENMFWYRQDPGLGLRLIYFSYDVKMKEKGDIPEGYSVSREKKERFSLILESASTNQTSMYLCASSRRTGQNSPLHFGNGTRLTVT.

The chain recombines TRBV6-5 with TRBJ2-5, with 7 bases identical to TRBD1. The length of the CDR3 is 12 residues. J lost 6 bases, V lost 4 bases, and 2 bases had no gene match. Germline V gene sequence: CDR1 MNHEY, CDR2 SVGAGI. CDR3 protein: CASSSQGKTQYF. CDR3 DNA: TGTGCCAGCAGTTCACAGGGGAAGACCCAGTACTTC.

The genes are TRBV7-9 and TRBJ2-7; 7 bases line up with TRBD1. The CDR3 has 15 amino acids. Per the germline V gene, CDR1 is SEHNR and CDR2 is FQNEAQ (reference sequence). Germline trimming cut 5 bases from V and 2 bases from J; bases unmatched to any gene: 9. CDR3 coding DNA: TGTGCCAGCAGCCAGCCCAGGGGGAAGGCCTACGAGCAGTACTTC. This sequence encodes CASSQPRGKAYEQYF.

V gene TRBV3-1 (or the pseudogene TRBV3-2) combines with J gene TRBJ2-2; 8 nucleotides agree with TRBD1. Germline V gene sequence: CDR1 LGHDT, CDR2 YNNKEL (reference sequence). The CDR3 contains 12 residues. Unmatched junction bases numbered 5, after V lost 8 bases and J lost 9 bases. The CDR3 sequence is CASSSGGRELFF. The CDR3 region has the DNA TGTGCCAGCTCCTCAGGGGGCCGGGAGCTGTTTTTT.

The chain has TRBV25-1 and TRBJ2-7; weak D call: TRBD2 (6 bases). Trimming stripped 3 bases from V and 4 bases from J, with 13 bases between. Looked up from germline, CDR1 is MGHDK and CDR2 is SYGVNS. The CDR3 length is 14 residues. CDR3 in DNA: TGTGCCAGCAGTGAGTCGGAGGGACGATACGAGCAGTACTTC. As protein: CASSESEGRYEQYF.

CDR3 sequence: CASSLQLGGEFPETQYF. The CDR3 DNA follows: TGTGCCAGCAGCTTACAACTGGGGGGGGAGTTCCCAGAGACCCAGTACTTC. The chain joins TRBV7-6 to TRBJ2-5; 7 positions match TRBD2. Germline trimming cut 2 bases from V and 4 bases from J; bases unmatched to any gene: 13. CDR3 length: 17 amino acids. The germline V gene has CDR1 SGHVS and CDR2 FNYEAQ. The variable domain in full, with the rest retrieved from reference TRBV7-6 and TRBJ2-5, is GAGVSQSPRYKVTKRGQDVALRCDPISGHVSLYWYRQALGQGPEFLTYFNYEAQQDKSGLPNDRFSAERPEGSISTLTIQRTEQRDSAMYRCASSLQLGGEFPETQYFGPGTRLLVL.

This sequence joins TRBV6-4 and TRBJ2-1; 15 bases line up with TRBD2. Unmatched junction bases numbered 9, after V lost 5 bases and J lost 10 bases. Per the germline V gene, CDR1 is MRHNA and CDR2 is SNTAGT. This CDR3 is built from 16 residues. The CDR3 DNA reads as TGTGCCAGCAGTCCCGGGACTAGCGGGGGGAATGAGGAGCAGTTCTTC. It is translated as CASSPGTSGGNEEQFF.

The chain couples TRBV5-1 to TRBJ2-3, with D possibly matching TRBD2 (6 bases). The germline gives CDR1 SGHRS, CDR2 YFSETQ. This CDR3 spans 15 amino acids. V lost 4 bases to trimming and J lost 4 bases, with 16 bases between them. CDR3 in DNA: TGCGCCAGCAGCCGGAGCCTGGGGGGTCCAGATACGCAGTATTTT. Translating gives CASSRSLGGPDTQYF.

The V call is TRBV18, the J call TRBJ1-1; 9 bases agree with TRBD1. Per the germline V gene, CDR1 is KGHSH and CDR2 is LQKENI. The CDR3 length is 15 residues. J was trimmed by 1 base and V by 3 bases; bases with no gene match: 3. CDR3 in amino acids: CASSPGTGRNTEAFF. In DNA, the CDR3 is TGTGCCAGCTCACCGGGGACAGGGCGGAACACTGAAGCTTTCTTT.

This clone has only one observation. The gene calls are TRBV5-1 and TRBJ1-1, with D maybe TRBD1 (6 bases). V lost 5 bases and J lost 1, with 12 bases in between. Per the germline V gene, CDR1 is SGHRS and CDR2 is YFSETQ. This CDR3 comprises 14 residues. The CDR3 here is CASSLNRANTEAFF. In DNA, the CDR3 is TGCGCCAGCAGTCTGAACAGGGCGAACACTGAAGCTTTCTTT.